The 20 T cell receptor beta chains given below trace back to one sample, sequenced in a study of T cells after yellow fever vaccination. TCRdb passed the 5' RACE reads through MiXCR, listing each CDR3 protein once. Counted here are 300,000 to 350,000 distinct CDR3 sequences, 3.5% to 4.5% occurring once; the ten biggest clones make up roughly 24%. The specimen comprised PBMCs, sampled 5 days after the yellow fever booster vaccination. All receptors come from a man younger than 35 who received the YFV17D yellow fever vaccine.

This clonotype was counted ten times or more. The chain uses TRBV7-2 and TRBJ1-1, with D possibly being TRBD1 (5 bases). The CDR3 loop spans 15 amino acids. The ends were cut back, 6 bases at V and 4 bases at J, with 18 bases in the middle. Germline V gene data show CDR1 as SGHTA and CDR2 as FQGNSA. The CDR3 sequence is CASRTWAGFATEAFF. DNA for the CDR3: TGTGCCAGCAGGACCTGGGCAGGGTTCGCCACTGAAGCTTTCTTT. Full variable domain (missing parts from reference TRBV7-2 and TRBJ1-1): GAGVSQSPSNKVTEKGKDVELRCDPISGHTALYWYRQSLGQGLEFLIYFQGNSAPDKSGLPSDRFSAERTGGSVSTLTIQRTQQEDSAVYLCASRTWAGFATEAFFGQGTRLTVV.

This chain joins TRBV12-3 or TRBV12-4 and TRBJ2-4, with D unresolved. The germline V and J ends were trimmed by 3 bases and 0 bases, with 9 bases remaining between them. The CDR3 contains 15 residues. Written as DNA, the CDR3 is TGTGCCAGCAGTTTCTTCCATTTAGCCAAAAACATTCAGTACTTC. Translated: CASSFFHLAKNIQYF.

This chain links TRBV18 with TRBJ1-6; a weak D match, TRBD1 (5 bases). The V gene lost 6 bases and the J gene lost 5 bases, with 17 bases spanning the gap. The CDR3 covers 16 residues. Germline V gene sequence: CDR1 KGHSH, CDR2 LQKENI. CDR3 loop: CASSPSRGRDNSPLHF. In DNA form, the CDR3 reads TGTGCCAGCTCTCCTTCCCGGGGGAGAGATAATTCACCCCTCCACTTT. Filled out from reference TRBV18 and TRBJ1-6, the complete variable domain reads NAGVMQNPRHLVRRRGQEARLRCSPMKGHSHVYWYRQLPEEGLKFMVYLQKENIIDESGMPKERFSAEFPKEGPSILRIQQVVRGDSAAYFCASSPSRGRDNSPLHFGNGTRLTVT.

This clonotype was observed a handful of times. V and J are TRBV5-5 and TRBJ2-7; no clear D. V dropped 4 bases and J dropped 6 bases, with 14 bases sitting between them. The CDR3 is 13 amino acids. Germline V gene data show CDR1 as SGHKS and CDR2 as YYEKEE (reference sequence). This CDR3 reads CASSLRPPLEQYV. In DNA, the CDR3 is TGTGCCAGCAGCCTACGGCCGCCCCTCGAGCAGTACGTC.

This clonotype was found a few times. V usage is TRBV5-1 and J usage is TRBJ2-1; 7 bases are a match to TRBD1. Germline CDR1 and CDR2: SGHRS and YFSETQ. After removal of 5 bases from V and 6 bases from J, the junction contained 11 bases not matched to a gene. The CDR3 has 15 residues. In DNA, the CDR3 is TGCGCCAGCAGAGCGCCCGGGACAGCCTCCAATGAGCAGTTCTTC. Its protein product is CASRAPGTASNEQFF.

The rearrangement links TRBV29-1 to TRBJ1-1; D is uncertain. Germline assignment: CDR1 SQVTM and CDR2 ANQGSEA. The CDR3 contains 12 residues. The V end lost 4 bases, the J end lost 6 bases, and 12 bases lay between the germline ends. The CDR3 is CSVATGTAEAFF. CDR3 in DNA: TGCAGCGTTGCGACTGGAACGGCTGAAGCTTTCTTT.

The rearrangement joins TRBV20-1 to TRBJ2-7; 7 nucleotides match TRBD1. This CDR3 has 13 residues. With 6 bases clipped from V and 3 bases from J, the junction kept 8 bases outside the gene matches. Looked up from germline, CDR1 is DFQATT and CDR2 is SNEGSKA (reference sequence). CDR3: CSARIRDSYEQYV. In DNA, the CDR3 is TGCAGTGCGCGAATCCGGGACAGCTACGAGCAGTACGTC.

This clonotype was counted between two and nine times. V is TRBV4-1 and J is TRBJ2-7; 8 bases line up with TRBD2. This CDR3 is built from 14 residues. Looked up from germline, CDR1 is MGHRA and CDR2 is YSYEKL. Unmatched junction bases numbered 5, after V lost 4 bases and J lost 3 bases. CDR3: CASSPGGDSYEQYV. Written as DNA, the CDR3 is TGCGCCAGCAGCCCCGGGGGGGATAGCTACGAGCAGTACGTC.

This clonotype was seen more than once but under ten times. This rearrangement joins TRBV5-4 to TRBJ2-3; TRBD2 aligns across 8 bases. CDR1 and CDR2 from the germline V gene are SGHNT and YYREEE (reference sequence). V trimming: 2 bases; J trimming: 6 bases; junction bases outside the gene matches: 11. The CDR3 runs 16 residues. In DNA form, the CDR3 reads TGTGCCAGCAGCTTTGACGTGCAAGCGGGGGCTGATACGCAGTATTTT. Amino acid sequence: CASSFDVQAGADTQYF.

V gene TRBV12-3 or TRBV12-4 combines with J gene TRBJ1-2, with TRBD1 as a possible D gene (5 bases). This CDR3 has 12 residues. Deletions cut 7 bases from V and 8 bases from J, with 14 bases between. The CDR3: CASTLGGNGYTF. The CDR3 nucleotides read TGTGCCAGCACCCTCGGGGGAAACGGCTACACCTTC.

This clonotype was counted ten times or more. CDR3 nucleotides: TGTGCCAGCTCCCCCTTTACGGGAAATGAGCAGTTCTTC. Translated, it gives CASSPFTGNEQFF. The chain combines TRBV6-5 with TRBJ2-1, with a possible D match to TRBD2 (5 bases). Trimming cost V 8 bases and J 7 bases, with 15 bases left between them. The CDR3 totals 13 residues. The germline V gene has CDR1 MNHEY and CDR2 SVGAGI.

This clonotype has at least ten counts. This sequence joins TRBV12-3 or TRBV12-4 and TRBJ2-3; 9 nucleotides match TRBD1. V was clipped by 10 bases and J by 9 bases; unmatched bases: 5. This CDR3 is 11 amino acids long. The CDR3 sequence is CATDRGRTQYF. In DNA, the CDR3 is TGTGCCACGGACAGGGGACGGACGCAGTATTTT.

This clonotype was counted between two and nine times. The chain has TRBV7-9 and TRBJ2-5; D is ambiguous. CDR3 length: 13 amino acids. Germline V gene sequence: CDR1 SEHNR, CDR2 FQNEAQ (reference sequence). Trimming took off 3 bases at V and 1 base at J, with 6 bases between the two ends. The CDR3 loop is CASSFMIQETQYF. The DNA of the CDR3 is TGTGCCAGCAGCTTTATGATCCAAGAGACCCAGTACTTC.

This clonotype was observed at least ten times. The chain uses TRBV6-9 and TRBJ2-5; 9 nucleotides align to TRBD2. The V gene's germline CDR1 is MNHGY and CDR2 SVAAGI. The CDR3 spans 15 residues. The V segment lost 2 bases and the J segment 4 bases; nucleotides outside the gene matches: 5. CDR3 in DNA: TGTGCCAGCAGTTATCCCGGACTAGCGCTAGAGACCCAGTACTTC. Translated: CASSYPGLALETQYF.

The rearrangement uses TRBV10-3 and TRBJ2-3; 9 bases agree with TRBD2. From germline, CDR1 is ENHRY and CDR2 SYGVKD. V was pared by 7 bases and J by 2 bases, with 4 bases of the junction left unmatched. The CDR3 contains 14 residues. DNA for the CDR3: TGTGCCATCAAGCTAGCGGGAATCACAGATACGCAGTATTTT. It encodes CAIKLAGITDTQYF.

V and J are TRBV20-1 and TRBJ2-1; the match to TRBD1 covers 10 bases. With 7 bases clipped from V and 7 bases from J, the junction kept 4 bases outside the gene matches. The germline V gene has CDR1 DFQATT and CDR2 SNEGSKA (reference sequence). The CDR3 consists of 12 residues. For the CDR3, the DNA is TGCAGTGTCCCGGGACAGGGGAATGAGCAGTTCTTC. As protein: CSVPGQGNEQFF.

The chain is built from TRBV12-3 or TRBV12-4 and TRBJ2-1, with 7 bases lining up with TRBD1. Trimming took 3 bases from V and 7 from J; bases not matched to a gene: 3. CDR3 length: 13 amino acids. CDR3 in amino acids: CASSFAQGNEQFF. The CDR3 nucleotides read TGTGCCAGCAGTTTTGCACAGGGGAATGAGCAGTTCTTC.

The table lists this clonotype with a few counts. V is TRBV18 and J is TRBJ2-7; no firm D call. Per the germline V gene, CDR1 is KGHSH and CDR2 is LQKENI. This CDR3 has 13 residues. Trimming removed 4 bases at V and 6 bases at J, with 13 bases between. CDR3 nucleotides: TGTGCCAGCTCACAAACATCAACCCCCGAGCAGTACTTC. It yields the protein CASSQTSTPEQYF.

This clonotype was recorded a few times. The rearrangement uses TRBV6-2 or TRBV6-3 and TRBJ1-2, with 7 positions matching TRBD1. This CDR3 spans 13 amino acids. Germline V gene lookup returns CDR1 MNHEY and CDR2 SVGEGT. The junction had 7 bases not matched to a gene; V was cut back by 5 bases and J by 7 bases. The CDR3 protein is CASSDNRGRGYTF. Here the CDR3 DNA reads TGTGCCAGCAGTGATAACAGGGGACGTGGCTACACCTTC.

This clonotype turned up a few times. J is TRBJ2-2 and V is TRBV6-5, with D unclear. This CDR3 region has 12 residues. Germline V lookup: CDR1 MNHEY, CDR2 SVGAGI. Trimming took off 0 bases at V and 7 bases at J, with 3 bases between the two ends. CDR3 DNA sequence: TGTGCCAGCAGTTACTCGGGCGGGGAGCTGTTTTTT. It specifies CASSYSGGELFF.